The present T cell receptor (beta chain) was sequenced within a study of cytomegalovirus exposure and HLA in healthy donors. General study points: The tendency of first-cohort TCR clusters to co-occur in the 90 to 150 validation repertoires was the finding of a later analysis. Reports showed the classifier diagnosing cytomegalovirus status with high specificity and sensitivity. In vitro testing confirmed a few CMV-associated chains as specific for CMV antigens. A list of approximately 160 TCR beta chains associated with cytomegalovirus was given.

Turning to this clone: Its antigen is currently unknown.

Trimming pared 0 bases from V and 5 bases from J, leaving 14 bases between. The germline V gene encodes CDR1 SEHNR and CDR2 FQNEAQ (reference sequence). The CDR3 is made up of 15 amino acids. Clones were sequenced by immunoSEQ multiplex PCR, and TCRdb holds only the in-frame ones, with some missing. The sample lists around 52,000 clones; 80% to 90% were seen once. The chain has TRBV7-9 and TRBJ2-7, with a tentative D call TRBD2 (6 bases). The material sequenced was PBMCs. The sequence derives from a woman aged 30 to 39 in good health and CMV-seronegative. For the CDR3, the DNA is TGTGCCAGCAGCTTAGCGGGAGGATCCCCGAACGAGCAGTACTTC. This translates into CASSLAGGSPNEQYF.